One and the same sample provided the 6 T cell receptor beta chains below, sequenced in a study of blood T cell repertoires in COVID-19. Profiled with immunoSEQ multiplex PCR; TCRdb holds only in-frame clones, not every one. Of about 220,000 clones in the sample, 70% to 90% were seen once. The sample comprised PBMCs or T cells enriched from blood (not recorded which). These receptors were obtained from a woman in her thirties or forties with acute COVID-19.

CDR3 DNA sequence: TGTGCCAGCAGAGGTGCGAGACAGGGGTACTCTGGGGCCAACGTCCTGACTTTC. This translates into CASRGARQGYSGANVLTF. The chain couples TRBV4-2 to TRBJ2-6; 8 bases match TRBD1. The CDR3 length is 18 residues. Germline CDR1 LGHNA, CDR2 YNFKEQ. With V trimmed by 6 bases and J by 0 bases, 10 bases remained unmatched.

The chain uses TRBV3-1 (or the pseudogene TRBV3-2) and TRBJ2-6; D possibly corresponds to TRBD1 (6 bases). The CDR3 consists of 18 residues. Trimming stripped 0 bases from V and 2 bases from J, with 14 bases between. Germline assignment: CDR1 LGHDT and CDR2 YNNKEL (reference sequence). In nucleotides, the CDR3 is TGTGCCAGCAGCCAAGAAAGTTTTGGGGGCACTGGGGCCAACGTCCTGACTTTC. Its translation is CASSQESFGGTGANVLTF.

There are a few counts of this clone. The chain is built from TRBV10-1 and TRBJ1-2, with TRBD1 matching 8 bases. V was clipped by 6 bases and J by 4 bases; unmatched bases: 7. The germline V gene has CDR1 WNHNN and CDR2 SYGVQD (reference sequence). This CDR3 spans 14 amino acids. CDR3 nucleotides: TGCGCCAGCAGACCTAGACAGGGGCCCTATGGCTACACCTTC. As protein: CASRPRQGPYGYTF.

DNA of the CDR3: TGTGCCAGCAGCCCGGGTAGGGGACAAAACACCTTC. Its protein product is CASSPGRGQNTF. V usage is TRBV3-1 (or the pseudogene TRBV3-2) and J usage is TRBJ1-2; a possible D gene is TRBD1 (6 bases). V lost 4 bases and J lost 12, with 15 bases in between. The CDR3 runs to 12 residues. Germline V gives CDR1 LGHDT, CDR2 YNNKEL (reference sequence).

V usage is TRBV18 and J usage is TRBJ1-1, with D possibly TRBD1 on 5 matching bases. Trimming took 5 bases from V and 2 from J, leaving 27 bases between them. The germline gives CDR1 KGHSH, CDR2 LQKENI. The CDR3 has 19 amino acids. CDR3 DNA: TGTGCCAGCTCATCGGAATCAGGGTTTTCGAGTGTATCCAACACTGAAGCTTTCTTT. It codes for CASSSESGFSSVSNTEAFF.

The V call is TRBV9, the J call TRBJ1-1, with TRBD1 matching over 8 bases. The CDR3 covers 12 residues. After removal of 4 bases from V and 12 bases from J, the junction contained 8 bases not matched to a gene. Per germline, CDR1 SGDLS and CDR2 YYNGEE. The CDR3 loop reads CASSPGTGETFF. The CDR3, as DNA: TGTGCCAGCAGCCCCGGGACAGGAGAAACTTTCTTT.